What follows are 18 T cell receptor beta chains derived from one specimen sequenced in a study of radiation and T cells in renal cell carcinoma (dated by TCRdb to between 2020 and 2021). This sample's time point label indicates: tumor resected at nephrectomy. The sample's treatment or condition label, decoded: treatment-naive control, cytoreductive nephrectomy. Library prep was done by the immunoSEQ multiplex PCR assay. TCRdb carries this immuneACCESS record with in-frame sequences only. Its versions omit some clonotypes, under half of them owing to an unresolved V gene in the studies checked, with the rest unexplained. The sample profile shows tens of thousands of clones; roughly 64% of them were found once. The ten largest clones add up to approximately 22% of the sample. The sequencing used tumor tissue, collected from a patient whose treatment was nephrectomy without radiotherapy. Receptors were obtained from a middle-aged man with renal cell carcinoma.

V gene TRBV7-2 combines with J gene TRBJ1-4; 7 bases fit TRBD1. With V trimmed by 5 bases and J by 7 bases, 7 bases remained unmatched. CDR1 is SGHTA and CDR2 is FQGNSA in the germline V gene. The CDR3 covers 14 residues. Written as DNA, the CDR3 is TGTGCCAGCAGCCCACAGGGGCTGGGTGAAAAACTGTTTTTT. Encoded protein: CASSPQGLGEKLFF.

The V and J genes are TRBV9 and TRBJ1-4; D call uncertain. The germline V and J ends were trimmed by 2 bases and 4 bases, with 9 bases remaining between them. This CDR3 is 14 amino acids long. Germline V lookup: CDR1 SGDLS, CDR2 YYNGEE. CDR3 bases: TGTGCCAGCAGCGTCGACCCTAATAATGAAAAACTGTTTTTT. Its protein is CASSVDPNNEKLFF.

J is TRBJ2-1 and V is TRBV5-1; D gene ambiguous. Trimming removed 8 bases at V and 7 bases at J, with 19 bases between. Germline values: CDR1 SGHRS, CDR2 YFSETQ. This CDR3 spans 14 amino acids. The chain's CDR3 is CASNSVPPINEQFF. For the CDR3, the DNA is TGCGCCAGTAATTCCGTCCCCCCAATTAATGAGCAGTTCTTC.

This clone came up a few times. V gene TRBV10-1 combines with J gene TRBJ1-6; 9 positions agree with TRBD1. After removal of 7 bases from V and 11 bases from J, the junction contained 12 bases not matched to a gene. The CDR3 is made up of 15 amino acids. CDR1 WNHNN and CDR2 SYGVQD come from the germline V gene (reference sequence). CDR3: CASTPVTGGTPPLHF. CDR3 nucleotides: TGCGCCAGCACCCCAGTGACAGGGGGAACACCACCCCTCCACTTT.

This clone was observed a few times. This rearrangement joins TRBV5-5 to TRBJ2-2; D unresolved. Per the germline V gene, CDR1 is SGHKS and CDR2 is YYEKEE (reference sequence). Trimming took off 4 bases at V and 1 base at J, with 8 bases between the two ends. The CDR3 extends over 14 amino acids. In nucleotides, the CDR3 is TGTGCCAGCAGCCCTAGGGTGAACACCGGGGAGCTGTTTTTT. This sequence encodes CASSPRVNTGELFF.

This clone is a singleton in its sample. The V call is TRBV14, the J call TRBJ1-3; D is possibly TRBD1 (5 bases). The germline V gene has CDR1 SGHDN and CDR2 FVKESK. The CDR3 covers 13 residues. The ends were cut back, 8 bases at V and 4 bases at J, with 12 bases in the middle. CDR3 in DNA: TGTGCCAGCGCCCCGGGGACCGGAAACACCATATATTTT. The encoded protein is CASAPGTGNTIYF.

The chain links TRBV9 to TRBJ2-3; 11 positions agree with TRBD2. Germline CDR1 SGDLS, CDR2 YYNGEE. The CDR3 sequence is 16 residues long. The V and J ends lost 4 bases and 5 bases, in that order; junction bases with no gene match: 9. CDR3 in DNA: TGTGCCAGCAGCTCTCATAGCGGGGGGGCAGGAGATACGCAGTATTTT. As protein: CASSSHSGGAGDTQYF.

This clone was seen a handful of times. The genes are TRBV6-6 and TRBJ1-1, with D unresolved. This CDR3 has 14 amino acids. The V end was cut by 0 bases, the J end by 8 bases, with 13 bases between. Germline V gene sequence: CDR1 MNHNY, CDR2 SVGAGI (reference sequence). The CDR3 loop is CASSYSAGFKEAFF. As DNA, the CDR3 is TGTGCCAGCAGTTACTCAGCGGGGTTTAAAGAAGCTTTCTTT.

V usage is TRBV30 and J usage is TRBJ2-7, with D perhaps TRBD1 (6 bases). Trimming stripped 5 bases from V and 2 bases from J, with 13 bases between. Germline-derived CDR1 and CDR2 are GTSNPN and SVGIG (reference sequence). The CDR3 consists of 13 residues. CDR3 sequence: CAWGLGQTYEQYF. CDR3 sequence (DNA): TGTGCCTGGGGTCTTGGACAGACCTACGAGCAGTACTTC.

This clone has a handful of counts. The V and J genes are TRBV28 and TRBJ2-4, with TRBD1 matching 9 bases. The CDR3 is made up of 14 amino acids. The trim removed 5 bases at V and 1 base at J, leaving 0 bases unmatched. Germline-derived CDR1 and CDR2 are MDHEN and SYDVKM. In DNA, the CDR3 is TGTGCCAGCAGTGGACAGGGGGCCAAAAACATTCAGTACTTC. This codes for CASSGQGAKNIQYF. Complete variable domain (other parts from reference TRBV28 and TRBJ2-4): DVKVTQSSRYLVKRTGEKVFLECVQDMDHENMFWYRQDPGLGLRLIYFSYDVKMKEKGDIPEGYSVSREKKERFSLILESASTNQTSMYLCASSGQGAKNIQYFGAGTRLSVL.

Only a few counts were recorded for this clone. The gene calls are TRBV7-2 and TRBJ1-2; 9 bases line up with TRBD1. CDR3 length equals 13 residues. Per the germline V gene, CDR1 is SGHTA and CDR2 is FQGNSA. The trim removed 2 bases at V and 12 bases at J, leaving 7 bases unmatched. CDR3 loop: CASSLQDRGRNTF. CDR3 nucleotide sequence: TGTGCCAGCAGCTTACAGGACAGGGGTCGGAACACCTTC.

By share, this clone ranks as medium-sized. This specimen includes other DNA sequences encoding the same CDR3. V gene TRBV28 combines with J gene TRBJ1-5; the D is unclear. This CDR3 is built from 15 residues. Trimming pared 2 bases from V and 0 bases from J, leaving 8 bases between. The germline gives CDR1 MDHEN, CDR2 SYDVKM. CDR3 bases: TGTGCCAGCAGTTTACCGGGTCATAGCAATCAGCCCCAGCATTTT. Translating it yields CASSLPGHSNQPQHF.

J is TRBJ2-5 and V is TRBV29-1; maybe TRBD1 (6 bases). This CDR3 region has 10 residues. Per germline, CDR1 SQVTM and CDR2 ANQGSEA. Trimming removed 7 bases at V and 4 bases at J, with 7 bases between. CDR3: CSGGGETQYF. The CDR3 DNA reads TGCAGCGGAGGGGGAGAGACCCAGTACTTC.

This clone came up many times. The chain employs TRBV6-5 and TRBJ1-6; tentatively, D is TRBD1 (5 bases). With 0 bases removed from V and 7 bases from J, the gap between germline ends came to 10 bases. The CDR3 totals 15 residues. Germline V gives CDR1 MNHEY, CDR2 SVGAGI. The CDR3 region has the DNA TGTGCCAGCAGTTACTCAGGGGCGGAAAATTCACCCCTCCACTTT. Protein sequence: CASSYSGAENSPLHF.

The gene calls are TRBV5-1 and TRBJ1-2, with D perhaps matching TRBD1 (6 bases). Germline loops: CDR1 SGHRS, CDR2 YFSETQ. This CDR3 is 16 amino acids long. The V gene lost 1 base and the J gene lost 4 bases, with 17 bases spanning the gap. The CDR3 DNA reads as TGCGCCAGCAGCTTGAATCCCTCGCTGGGGGCCTATGGCTACACCTTC. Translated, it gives CASSLNPSLGAYGYTF. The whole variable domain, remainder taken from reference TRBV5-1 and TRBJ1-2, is KAGVTQTPRYLIKTRGQQVTLSCSPISGHRSVSWYQQTPGQGLQFLFEYFSETQRNKGNFPGRFSGRQFSNSRSEMNVSTLELGDSALYLCASSLNPSLGAYGYTFGSGTRLTVV.

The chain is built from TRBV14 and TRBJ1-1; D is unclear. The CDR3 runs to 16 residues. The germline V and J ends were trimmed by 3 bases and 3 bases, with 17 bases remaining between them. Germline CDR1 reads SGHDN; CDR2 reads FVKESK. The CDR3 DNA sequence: TGTGCCAGCAGCCATACGGCAGGCCATCGGTACACTGAAGCTTTCTTT. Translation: CASSHTAGHRYTEAFF.

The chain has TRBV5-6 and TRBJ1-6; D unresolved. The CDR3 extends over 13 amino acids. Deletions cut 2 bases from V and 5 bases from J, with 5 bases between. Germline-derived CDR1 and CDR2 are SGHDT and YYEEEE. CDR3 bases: TGTGCCAGCAGCTTATACCATAATTCACCCCTCCACTTT. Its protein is CASSLYHNSPLHF. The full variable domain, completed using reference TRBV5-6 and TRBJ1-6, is DAGVTQSPTHLIKTRGQQVTLRCSPKSGHDTVSWYQQALGQGPQFIFQYYEEEERQRGNFPDRFSGHQFPNYSSELNVNALLLGDSALYLCASSLYHNSPLHFGNGTRLTVT.

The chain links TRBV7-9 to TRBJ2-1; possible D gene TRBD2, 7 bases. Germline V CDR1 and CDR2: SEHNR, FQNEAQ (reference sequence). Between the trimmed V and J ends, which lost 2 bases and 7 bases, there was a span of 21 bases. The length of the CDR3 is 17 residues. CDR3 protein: CASSLRGGGSLLNEQFF. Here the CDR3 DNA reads TGTGCCAGCAGCTTACGAGGGGGAGGGAGTCTCCTTAATGAGCAGTTCTTC.